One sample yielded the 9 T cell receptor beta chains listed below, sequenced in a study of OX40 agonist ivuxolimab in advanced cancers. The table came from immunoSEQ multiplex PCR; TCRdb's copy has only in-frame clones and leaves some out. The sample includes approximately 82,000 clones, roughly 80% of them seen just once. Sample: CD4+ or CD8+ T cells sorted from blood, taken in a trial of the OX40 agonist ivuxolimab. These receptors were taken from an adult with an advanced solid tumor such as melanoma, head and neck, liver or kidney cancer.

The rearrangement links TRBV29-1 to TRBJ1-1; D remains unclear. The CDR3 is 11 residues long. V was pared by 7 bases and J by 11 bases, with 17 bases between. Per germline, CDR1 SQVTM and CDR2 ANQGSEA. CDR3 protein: CSANTPLVAFF. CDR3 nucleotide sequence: TGCAGCGCAAACACCCCGCTAGTGGCTTTCTTT.

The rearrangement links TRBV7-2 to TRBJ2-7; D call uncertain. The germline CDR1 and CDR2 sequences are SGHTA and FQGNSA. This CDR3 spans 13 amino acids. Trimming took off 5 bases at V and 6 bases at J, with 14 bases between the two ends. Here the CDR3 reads CASSPRMRLEQYF. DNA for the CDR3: TGTGCCAGCAGCCCCCGGATGAGGCTCGAGCAGTACTTC.

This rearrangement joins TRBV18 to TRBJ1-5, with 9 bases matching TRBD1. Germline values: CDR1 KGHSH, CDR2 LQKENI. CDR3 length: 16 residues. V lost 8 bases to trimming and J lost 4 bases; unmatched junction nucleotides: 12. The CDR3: CASARQGGMGNQPQHF. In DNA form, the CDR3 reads TGTGCCAGCGCTAGACAGGGGGGAATGGGTAATCAGCCCCAGCATTTT.

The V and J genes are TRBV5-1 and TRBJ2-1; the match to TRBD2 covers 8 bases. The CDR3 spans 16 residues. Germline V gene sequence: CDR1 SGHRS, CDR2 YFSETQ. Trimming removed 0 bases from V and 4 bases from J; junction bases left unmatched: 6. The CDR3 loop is CASSLGGGGSYNEQFF. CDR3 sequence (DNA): TGCGCCAGCAGCTTGGGAGGCGGGGGGAGTTACAATGAGCAGTTCTTC.

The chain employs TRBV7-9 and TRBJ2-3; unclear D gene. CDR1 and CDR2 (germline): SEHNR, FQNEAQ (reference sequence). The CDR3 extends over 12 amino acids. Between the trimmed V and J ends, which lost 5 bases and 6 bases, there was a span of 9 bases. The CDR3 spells CASSPMRDTQYF. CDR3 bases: TGTGCCAGCAGCCCAATGAGGGATACGCAGTATTTT.

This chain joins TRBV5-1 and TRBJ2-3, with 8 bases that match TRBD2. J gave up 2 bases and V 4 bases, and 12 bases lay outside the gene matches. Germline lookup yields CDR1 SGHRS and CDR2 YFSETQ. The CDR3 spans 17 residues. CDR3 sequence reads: CASSPYGSGGSTDTQYF. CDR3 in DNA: TGCGCCAGCAGCCCCTATGGGAGCGGGGGTTCCACAGATACGCAGTATTTT. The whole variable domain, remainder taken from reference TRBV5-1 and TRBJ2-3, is KAGVTQTPRYLIKTRGQQVTLSCSPISGHRSVSWYQQTPGQGLQFLFEYFSETQRNKGNFPGRFSGRQFSNSRSEMNVSTLELGDSALYLCASSPYGSGGSTDTQYFGPGTRLTVL.

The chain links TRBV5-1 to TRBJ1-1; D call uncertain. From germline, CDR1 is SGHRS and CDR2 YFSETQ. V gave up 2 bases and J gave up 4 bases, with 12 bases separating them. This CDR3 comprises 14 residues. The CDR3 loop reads CASSFRAMGTEAFF. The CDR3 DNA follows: TGCGCCAGCAGCTTTCGGGCTATGGGCACTGAAGCTTTCTTT.

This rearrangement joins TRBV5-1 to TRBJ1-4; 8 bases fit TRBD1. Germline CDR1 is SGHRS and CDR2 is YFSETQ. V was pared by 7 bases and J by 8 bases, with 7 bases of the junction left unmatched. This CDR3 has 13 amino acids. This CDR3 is CASSTGGGEKLFF. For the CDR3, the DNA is TGCGCCAGCTCCACAGGGGGTGGCGAAAAACTGTTTTTT.

The CDR3 sequence: CASSFGRQWNTEAFF. DNA for the CDR3: TGTGCCAGTAGTTTCGGCCGACAGTGGAACACTGAAGCTTTCTTT. This sequence joins TRBV19 and TRBJ1-1; D is possibly TRBD1 (5 bases). Trimming left V 5 bases short and J 1 base short, with 14 bases between. This CDR3 is 15 amino acids long. Germline values: CDR1 LNHDA, CDR2 SQIVND (reference sequence).